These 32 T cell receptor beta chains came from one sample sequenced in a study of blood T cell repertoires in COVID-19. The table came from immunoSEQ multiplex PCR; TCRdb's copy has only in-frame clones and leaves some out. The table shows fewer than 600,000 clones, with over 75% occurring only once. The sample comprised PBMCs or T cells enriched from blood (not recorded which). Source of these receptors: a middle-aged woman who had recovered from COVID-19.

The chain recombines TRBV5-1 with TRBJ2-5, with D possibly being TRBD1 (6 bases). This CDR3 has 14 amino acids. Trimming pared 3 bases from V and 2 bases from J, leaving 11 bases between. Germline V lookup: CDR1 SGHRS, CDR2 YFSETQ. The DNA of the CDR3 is TGCGCCAGCAGCTATCGGACAGCACAAGAGACCCAGTACTTC. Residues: CASSYRTAQETQYF.

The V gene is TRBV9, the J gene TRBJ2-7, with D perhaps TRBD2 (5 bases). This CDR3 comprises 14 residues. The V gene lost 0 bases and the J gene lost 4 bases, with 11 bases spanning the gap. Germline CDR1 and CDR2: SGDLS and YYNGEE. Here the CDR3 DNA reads TGTGCCAGCAGCGTAGAAGGGAGAGGATACGAGCAGTACTTC. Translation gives CASSVEGRGYEQYF.

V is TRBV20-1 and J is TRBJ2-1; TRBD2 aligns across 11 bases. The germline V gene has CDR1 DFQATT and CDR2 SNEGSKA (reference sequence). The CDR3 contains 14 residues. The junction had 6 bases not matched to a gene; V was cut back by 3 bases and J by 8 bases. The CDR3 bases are TGCAGTGCTAGTTTAGCGGGAGGGACATATGAGCAGTTCTTC. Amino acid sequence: CSASLAGGTYEQFF.

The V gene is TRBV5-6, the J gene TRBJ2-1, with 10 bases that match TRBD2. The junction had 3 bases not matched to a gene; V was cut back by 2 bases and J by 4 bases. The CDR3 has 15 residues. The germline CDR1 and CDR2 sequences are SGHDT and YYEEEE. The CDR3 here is CASSFGTSAYNEQFF. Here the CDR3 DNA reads TGTGCCAGCAGCTTCGGGACTAGCGCATACAATGAGCAGTTCTTC. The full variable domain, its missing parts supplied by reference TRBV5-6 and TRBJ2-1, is DAGVTQSPTHLIKTRGQQVTLRCSPKSGHDTVSWYQQALGQGPQFIFQYYEEEERQRGNFPDRFSGHQFPNYSSELNVNALLLGDSALYLCASSFGTSAYNEQFFGPGTRLTVL.

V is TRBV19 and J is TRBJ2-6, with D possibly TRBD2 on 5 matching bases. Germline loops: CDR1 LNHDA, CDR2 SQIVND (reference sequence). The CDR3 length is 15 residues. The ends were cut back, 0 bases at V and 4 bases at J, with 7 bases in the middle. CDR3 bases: TGTGCCAGTAGTATAGAGGGAGCCGGGGCCAACGTCCTGACTTTC. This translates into CASSIEGAGANVLTF.

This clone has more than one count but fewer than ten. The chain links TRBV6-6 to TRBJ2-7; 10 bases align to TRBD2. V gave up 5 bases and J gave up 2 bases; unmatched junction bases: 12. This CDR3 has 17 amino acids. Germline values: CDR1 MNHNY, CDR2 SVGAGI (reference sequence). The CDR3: CASSHHRLAGLAYEQYF. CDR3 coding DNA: TGTGCCAGCAGTCACCACAGACTAGCGGGCCTAGCCTACGAGCAGTACTTC.

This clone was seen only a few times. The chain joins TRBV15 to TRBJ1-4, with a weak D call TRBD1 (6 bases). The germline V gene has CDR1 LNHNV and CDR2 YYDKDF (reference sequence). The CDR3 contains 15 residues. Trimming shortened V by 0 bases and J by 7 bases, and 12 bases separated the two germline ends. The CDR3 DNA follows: TGTGCCACCAGCAGAGATTGGGGGCCTGGTGAAAAACTGTTTTTT. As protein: CATSRDWGPGEKLFF. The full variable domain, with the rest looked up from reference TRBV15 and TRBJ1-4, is DAMVIQNPRYQVTQFGKPVTLSCSQTLNHNVMYWYQQKSSQAPKLLFHYYDKDFNNEADTPDNFQSRRPNTSFCFLDIRSPGLGDTAMYLCATSRDWGPGEKLFFGSGTQLSVL.

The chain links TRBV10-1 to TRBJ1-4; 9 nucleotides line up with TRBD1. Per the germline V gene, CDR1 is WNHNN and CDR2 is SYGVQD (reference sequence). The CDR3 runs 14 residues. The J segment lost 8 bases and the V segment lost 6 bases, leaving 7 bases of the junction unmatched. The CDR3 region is CASSDTGGDEKLFF. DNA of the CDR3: TGCGCCAGCAGCGACACAGGGGGCGACGAAAAACTGTTTTTT.

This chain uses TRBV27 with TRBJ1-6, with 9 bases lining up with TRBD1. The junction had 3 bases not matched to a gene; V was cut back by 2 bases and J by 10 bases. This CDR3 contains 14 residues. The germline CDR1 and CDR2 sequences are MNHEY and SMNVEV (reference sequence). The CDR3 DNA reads TGTGCCAGCAGTTTAGGGGACAGGGTATCACCCCTCCACTTT. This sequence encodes CASSLGDRVSPLHF.

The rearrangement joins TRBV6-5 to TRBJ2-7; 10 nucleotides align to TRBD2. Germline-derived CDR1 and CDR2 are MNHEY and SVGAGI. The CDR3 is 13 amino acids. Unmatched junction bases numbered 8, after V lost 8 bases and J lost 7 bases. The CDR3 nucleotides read TGTGCCAGCCTTAGCGGGAGGTCGATAGAGCAGTACTTC. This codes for CASLSGRSIEQYF.

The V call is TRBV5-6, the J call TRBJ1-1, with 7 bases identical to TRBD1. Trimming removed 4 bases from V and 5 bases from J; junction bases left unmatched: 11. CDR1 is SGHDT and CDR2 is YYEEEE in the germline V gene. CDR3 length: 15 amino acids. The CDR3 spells CASSPDEGARTEAFF. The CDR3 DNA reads TGTGCCAGCAGCCCCGATGAGGGGGCGAGGACTGAAGCTTTCTTT.

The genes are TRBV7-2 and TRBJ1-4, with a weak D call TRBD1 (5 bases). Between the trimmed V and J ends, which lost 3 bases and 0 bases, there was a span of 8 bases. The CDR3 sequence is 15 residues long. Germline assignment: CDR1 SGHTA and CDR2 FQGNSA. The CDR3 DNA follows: TGTGCCAGCAGCTTCGCAGGGACAACTAATGAAAAACTGTTTTTT. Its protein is CASSFAGTTNEKLFF.

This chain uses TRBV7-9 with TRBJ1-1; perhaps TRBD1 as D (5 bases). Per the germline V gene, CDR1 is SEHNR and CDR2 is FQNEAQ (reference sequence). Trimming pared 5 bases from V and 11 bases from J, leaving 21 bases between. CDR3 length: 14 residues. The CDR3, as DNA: TGTGCCAGCAGCCCATTGGGGGGTGTGGAAGCGGCTTTCTTT. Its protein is CASSPLGGVEAAFF.

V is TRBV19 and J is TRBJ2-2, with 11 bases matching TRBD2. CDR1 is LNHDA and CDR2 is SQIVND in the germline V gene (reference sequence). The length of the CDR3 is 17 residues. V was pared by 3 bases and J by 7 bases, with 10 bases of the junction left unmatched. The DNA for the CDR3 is TGTGCCAGTAGTATTTCTTTTAGCGGGAGGGCCCTCGGGGAGCTGTTTTTT. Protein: CASSISFSGRALGELFF.

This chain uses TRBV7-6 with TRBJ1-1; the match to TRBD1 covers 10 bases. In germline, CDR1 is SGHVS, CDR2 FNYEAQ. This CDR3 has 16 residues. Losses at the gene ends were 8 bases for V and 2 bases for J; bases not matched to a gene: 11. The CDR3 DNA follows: TGTGCCAGCGCACCGGGGACAGGGGTGTCCAACACTGAAGCTTTCTTT. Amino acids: CASAPGTGVSNTEAFF.

CDR3 residues: CASSWRTRSEQYF. The CDR3 DNA follows: TGTGCCAGCAGCTGGAGGACTAGGAGCGAGCAGTACTTC. The chain employs TRBV5-6 and TRBJ2-7; 7 nucleotides match TRBD2. V shed 3 bases and J 6 bases; nucleotides not matched to a gene: 6. Germline V lookup: CDR1 SGHDT, CDR2 YYEEEE. CDR3 length: 13 amino acids.

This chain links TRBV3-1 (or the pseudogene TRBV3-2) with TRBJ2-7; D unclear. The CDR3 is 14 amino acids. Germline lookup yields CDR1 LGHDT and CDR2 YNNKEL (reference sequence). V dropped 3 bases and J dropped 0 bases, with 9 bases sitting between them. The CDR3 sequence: CASSHLQNSYEQYF. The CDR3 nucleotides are TGTGCCAGCAGCCATCTACAGAACTCCTACGAGCAGTACTTC.

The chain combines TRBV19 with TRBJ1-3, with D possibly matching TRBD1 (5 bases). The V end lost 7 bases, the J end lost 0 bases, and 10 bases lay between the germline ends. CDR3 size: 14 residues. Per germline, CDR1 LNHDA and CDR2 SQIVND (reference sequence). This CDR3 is CASIYRGSGNTIYF. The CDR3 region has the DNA TGTGCCAGTATTTATAGGGGCTCTGGAAACACCATATATTTT.

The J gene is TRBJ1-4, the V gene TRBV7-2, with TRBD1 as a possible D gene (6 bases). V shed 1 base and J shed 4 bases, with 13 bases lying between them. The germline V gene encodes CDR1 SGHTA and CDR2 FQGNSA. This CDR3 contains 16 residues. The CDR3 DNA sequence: TGTGCCAGCAGCTTAGGAACGGGACAAAATAATGAAAAACTGTTTTTT. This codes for CASSLGTGQNNEKLFF.

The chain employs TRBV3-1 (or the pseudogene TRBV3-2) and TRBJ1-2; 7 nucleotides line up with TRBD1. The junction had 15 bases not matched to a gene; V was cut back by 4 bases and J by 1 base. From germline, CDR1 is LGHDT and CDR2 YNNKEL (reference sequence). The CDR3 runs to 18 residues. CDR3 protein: CASSPERPPGQYNYGYTF. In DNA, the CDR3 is TGTGCCAGCAGCCCAGAACGACCTCCGGGACAGTATAACTATGGCTACACCTTC.

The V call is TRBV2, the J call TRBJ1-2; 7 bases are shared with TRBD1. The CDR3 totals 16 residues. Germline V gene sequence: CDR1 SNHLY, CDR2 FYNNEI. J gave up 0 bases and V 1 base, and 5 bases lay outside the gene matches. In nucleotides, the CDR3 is TGTGCCAGCAGTGAAGACAGGGGTCGACCTAACTATGGCTACACCTTC. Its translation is CASSEDRGRPNYGYTF.

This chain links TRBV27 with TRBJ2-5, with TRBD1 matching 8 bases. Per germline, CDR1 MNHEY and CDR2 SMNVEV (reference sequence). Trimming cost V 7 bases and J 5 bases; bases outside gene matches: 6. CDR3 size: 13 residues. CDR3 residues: CASMVQGEETQYF. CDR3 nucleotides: TGTGCCAGCATGGTACAGGGGGAGGAGACCCAGTACTTC.

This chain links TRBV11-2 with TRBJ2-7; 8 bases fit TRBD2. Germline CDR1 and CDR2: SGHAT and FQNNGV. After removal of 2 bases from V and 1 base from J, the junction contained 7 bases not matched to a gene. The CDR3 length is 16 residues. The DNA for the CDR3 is TGTGCCAGCAGCTTATCAATGAGCGGGAGTTCCTACGAGCAGTACTTC. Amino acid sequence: CASSLSMSGSSYEQYF. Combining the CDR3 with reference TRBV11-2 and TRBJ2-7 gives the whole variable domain EAGVAQSPRYKIIEKRQSVAFWCNPISGHATLYWYQQILGQGPKLLIQFQNNGVVDDSQLPKDRFSAERLKGVDSTLKIQPAKLEDSAVYLCASSLSMSGSSYEQYFGPGTRLTVT.

The CDR3 sequence is CASSQGGLAGGEQYF. Here the CDR3 DNA reads TGTGCCAGCAGCCAAGGAGGACTAGCGGGAGGCGAGCAGTACTTC. The V and J genes are TRBV4-2 and TRBJ2-7; 14 bases map to TRBD2. This CDR3 comprises 15 residues. Germline CDR1 LGHNA, CDR2 YNFKEQ. V lost 1 base and J lost 6; bases outside the gene matches: 2.

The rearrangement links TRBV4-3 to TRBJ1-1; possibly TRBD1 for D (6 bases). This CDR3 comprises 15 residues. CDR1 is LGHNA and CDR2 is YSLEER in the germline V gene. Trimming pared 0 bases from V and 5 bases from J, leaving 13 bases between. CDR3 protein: CASSQDFRGGTEAFF. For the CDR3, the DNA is TGCGCCAGCAGCCAAGATTTCAGGGGCGGTACTGAAGCTTTCTTT.

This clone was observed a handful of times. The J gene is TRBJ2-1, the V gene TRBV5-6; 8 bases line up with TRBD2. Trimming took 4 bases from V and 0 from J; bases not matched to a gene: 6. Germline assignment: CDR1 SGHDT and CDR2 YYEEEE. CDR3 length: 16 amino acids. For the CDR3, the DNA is TGTGCCAGCAGCCCGCGGGGGGTCAGCTCCTACAATGAGCAGTTCTTC. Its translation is CASSPRGVSSYNEQFF.

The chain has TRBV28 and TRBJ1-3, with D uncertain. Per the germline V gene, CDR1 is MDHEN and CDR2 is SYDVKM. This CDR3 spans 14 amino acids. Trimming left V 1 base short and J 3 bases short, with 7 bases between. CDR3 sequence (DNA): TGTGCCAGCAGTTTATTGGGAGTTGGAAACACCATATATTTT. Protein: CASSLLGVGNTIYF.

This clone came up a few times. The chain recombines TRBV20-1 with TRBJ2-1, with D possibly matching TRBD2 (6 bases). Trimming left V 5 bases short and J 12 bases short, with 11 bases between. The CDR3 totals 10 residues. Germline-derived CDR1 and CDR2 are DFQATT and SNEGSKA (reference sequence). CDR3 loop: CSAEGLRQFF. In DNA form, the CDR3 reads TGCAGTGCTGAGGGACTTCGGCAGTTCTTC.

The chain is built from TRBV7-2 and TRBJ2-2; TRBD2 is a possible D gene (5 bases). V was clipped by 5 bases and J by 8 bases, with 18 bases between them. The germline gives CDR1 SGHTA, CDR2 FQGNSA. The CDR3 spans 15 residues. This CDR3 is CASSRALAGSGELFF. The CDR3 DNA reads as TGTGCCAGCAGCCGGGCCCTCGCGGGCTCGGGGGAGCTGTTTTTT.

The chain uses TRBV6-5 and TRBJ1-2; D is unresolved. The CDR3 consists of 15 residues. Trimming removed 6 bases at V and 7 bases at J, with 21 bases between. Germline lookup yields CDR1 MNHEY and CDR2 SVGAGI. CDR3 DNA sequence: TGTGCCAGCAGACCGGCGGCGCGGGGAGTTAGTGGCTACACCTTC. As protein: CASRPAARGVSGYTF.

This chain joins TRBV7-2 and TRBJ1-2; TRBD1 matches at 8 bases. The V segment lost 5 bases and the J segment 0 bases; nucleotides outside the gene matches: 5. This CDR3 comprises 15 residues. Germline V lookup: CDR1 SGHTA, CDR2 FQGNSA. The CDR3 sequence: CASSPRQGTNYGYTF. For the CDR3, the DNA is TGTGCCAGCAGCCCTCGACAGGGGACTAACTATGGCTACACCTTC.

This CDR3 is CSASRGTRGDSPLHF. The CDR3 DNA reads as TGCAGTGCTAGTCGGGGAACCAGGGGTGATTCACCCCTCCACTTT. The rearrangement uses TRBV20-1 and TRBJ1-6, with D maybe TRBD1 (6 bases). Germline CDR1 DFQATT, CDR2 SNEGSKA (reference sequence). CDR3 length: 15 residues. Trimming stripped 3 bases from V and 8 bases from J, with 17 bases between.